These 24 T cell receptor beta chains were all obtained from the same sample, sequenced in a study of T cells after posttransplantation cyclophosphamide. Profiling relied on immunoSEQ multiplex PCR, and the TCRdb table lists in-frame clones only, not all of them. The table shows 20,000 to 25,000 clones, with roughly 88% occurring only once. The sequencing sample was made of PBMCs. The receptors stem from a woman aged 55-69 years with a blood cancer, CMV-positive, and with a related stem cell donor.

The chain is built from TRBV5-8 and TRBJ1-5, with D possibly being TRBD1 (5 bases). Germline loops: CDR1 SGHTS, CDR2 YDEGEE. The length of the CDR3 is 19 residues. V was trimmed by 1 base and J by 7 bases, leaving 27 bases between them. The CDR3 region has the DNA TGTGCCAGCAGCTTGAAGAAGGGCGGTTCGGACATCTCGCGGCAGCCCCAGCATTTT. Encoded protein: CASSLKKGGSDISRQPQHF.

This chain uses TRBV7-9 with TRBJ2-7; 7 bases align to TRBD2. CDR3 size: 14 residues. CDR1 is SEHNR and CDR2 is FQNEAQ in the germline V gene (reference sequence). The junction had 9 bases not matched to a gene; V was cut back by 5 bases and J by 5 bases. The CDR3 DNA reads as TGTGCCAGCAGCCCCGGGGGAGGGAACAACGAGCAGTACTTC. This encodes CASSPGGGNNEQYF.

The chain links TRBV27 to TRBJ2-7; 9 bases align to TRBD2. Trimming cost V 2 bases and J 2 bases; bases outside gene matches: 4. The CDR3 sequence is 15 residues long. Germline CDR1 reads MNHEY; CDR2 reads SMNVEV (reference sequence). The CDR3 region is CASSLLLAGTYEQYF. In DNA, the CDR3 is TGTGCCAGCAGTTTACTGCTAGCGGGAACCTACGAGCAGTACTTC.

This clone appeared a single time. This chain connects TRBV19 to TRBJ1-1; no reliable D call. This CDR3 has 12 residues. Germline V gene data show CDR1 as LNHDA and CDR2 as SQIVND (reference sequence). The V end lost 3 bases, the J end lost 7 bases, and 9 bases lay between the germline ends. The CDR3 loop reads CASSISRGEAFF. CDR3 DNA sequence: TGTGCCAGTAGTATTTCTCGGGGTGAAGCTTTCTTT.

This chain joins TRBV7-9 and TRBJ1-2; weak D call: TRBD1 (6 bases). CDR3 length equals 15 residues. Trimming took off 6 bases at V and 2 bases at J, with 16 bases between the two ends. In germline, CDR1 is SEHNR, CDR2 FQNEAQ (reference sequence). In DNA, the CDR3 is TGTGCCAGCAGACCCCCCGGGACATCCAACTATGGCTACACCTTC. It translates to CASRPPGTSNYGYTF. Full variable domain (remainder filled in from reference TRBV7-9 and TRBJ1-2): DTGVSQNPRHKITKRGQNVTFRCDPISEHNRLYWYRQTLGQGPEFLTYFQNEAQLEKSRLLSDRFSAERPKGSFSTLEIQRTEQGDSAMYLCASRPPGTSNYGYTFGSGTRLTVV.

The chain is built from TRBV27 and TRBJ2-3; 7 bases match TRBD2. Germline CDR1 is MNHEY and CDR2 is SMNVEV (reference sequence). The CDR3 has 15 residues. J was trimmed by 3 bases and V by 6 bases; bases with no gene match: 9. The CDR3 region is CASSPSGGATDTQYF. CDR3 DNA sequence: TGTGCCAGCAGCCCCTCGGGAGGCGCTACAGATACGCAGTATTTT.

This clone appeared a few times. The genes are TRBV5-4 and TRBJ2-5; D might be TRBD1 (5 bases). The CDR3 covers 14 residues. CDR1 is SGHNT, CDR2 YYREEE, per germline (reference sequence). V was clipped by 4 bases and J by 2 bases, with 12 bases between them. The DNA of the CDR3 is TGTGCCAGCAGCATCCAGGGAATTCAAGAGACCCAGTACTTC. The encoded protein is CASSIQGIQETQYF.

CDR3 in amino acids: CASLLEAGNTEAFF. The DNA for the CDR3 is TGCGCCAGCCTCCTCGAGGCGGGGAACACTGAAGCTTTCTTT. The chain recombines TRBV5-1 with TRBJ1-1; D is undetermined. V lost 7 bases to trimming and J lost 1 base, with 14 bases between them. Looked up from germline, CDR1 is SGHRS and CDR2 is YFSETQ. The CDR3 is 14 amino acids.

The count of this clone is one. The CDR3 is CASSLFGSGETQYF. CDR3 coding DNA: TGCGCCAGCAGCTTATTCGGGAGCGGAGAGACCCAGTACTTC. The chain has TRBV5-1 and TRBJ2-5, with a tentative D call TRBD2 (6 bases). Germline assignment: CDR1 SGHRS and CDR2 YFSETQ. There are 14 residues in the CDR3. Trimming removed 2 bases from V and 4 bases from J, with 12 bases in between.

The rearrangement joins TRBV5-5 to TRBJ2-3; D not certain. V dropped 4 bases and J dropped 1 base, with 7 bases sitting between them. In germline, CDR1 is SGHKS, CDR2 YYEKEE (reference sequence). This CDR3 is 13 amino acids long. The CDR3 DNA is TGTGCCAGCAGCCTGGCCGGCACAGATACGCAGTATTTT. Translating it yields CASSLAGTDTQYF.

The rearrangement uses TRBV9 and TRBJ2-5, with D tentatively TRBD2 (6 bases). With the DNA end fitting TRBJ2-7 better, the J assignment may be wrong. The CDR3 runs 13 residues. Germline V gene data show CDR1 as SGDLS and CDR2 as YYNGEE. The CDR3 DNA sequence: TGTGCCAGCAGCGCCGGGGGACCCTACGAGCAGTACTTC. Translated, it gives CASSAGGPYEQYF.

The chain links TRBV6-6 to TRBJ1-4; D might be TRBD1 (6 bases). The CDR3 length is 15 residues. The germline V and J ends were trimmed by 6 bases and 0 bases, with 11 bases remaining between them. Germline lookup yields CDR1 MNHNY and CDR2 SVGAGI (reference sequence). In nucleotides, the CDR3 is TGTGCCAGCAGAGAGACAGGCTCAACTAATGAAAAACTGTTTTTT. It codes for CASRETGSTNEKLFF.

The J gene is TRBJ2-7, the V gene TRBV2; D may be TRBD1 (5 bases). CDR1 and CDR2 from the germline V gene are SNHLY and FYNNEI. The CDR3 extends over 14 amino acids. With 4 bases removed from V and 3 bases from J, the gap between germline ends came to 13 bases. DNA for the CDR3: TGTGCCAGCAGTGGTACAGACAGAAACTACGAGCAGTACTTC. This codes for CASSGTDRNYEQYF.

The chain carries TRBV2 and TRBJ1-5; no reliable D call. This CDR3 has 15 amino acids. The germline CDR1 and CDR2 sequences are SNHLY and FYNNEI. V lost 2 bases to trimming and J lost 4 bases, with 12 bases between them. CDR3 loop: CASSEYSLLNQPQHF. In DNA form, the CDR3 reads TGTGCCAGCAGTGAATACAGTCTTCTAAATCAGCCCCAGCATTTT.

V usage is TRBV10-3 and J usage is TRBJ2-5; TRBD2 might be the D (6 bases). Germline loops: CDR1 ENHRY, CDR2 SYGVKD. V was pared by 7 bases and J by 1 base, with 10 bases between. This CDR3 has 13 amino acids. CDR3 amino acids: CAINPGGQETQYF. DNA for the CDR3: TGTGCCATCAACCCCGGGGGCCAAGAGACCCAGTACTTC.

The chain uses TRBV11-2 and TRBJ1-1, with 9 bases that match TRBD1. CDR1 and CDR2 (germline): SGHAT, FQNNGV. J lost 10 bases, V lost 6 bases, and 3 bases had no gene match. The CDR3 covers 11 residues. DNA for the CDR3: TGTGCCAGCAGACGGGACAGGGTAGCTTTCTTT. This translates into CASRRDRVAFF. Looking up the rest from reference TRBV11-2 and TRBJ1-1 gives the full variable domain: EAGVAQSPRYKIIEKRQSVAFWCNPISGHATLYWYQQILGQGPKLLIQFQNNGVVDDSQLPKDRFSAERLKGVDSTLKIQPAKLEDSAVYLCASRRDRVAFFGQGTRLTVV.

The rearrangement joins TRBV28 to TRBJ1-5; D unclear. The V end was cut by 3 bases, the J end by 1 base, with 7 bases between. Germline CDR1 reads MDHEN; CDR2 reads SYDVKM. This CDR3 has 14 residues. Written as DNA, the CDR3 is TGTGCCAGCAGTTTGTCGGGGAGCAATCAGCCCCAGCATTTT. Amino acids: CASSLSGSNQPQHF.

The CDR3 loop reads CASSLSPSATGELFF. CDR3 DNA: TGTGCCAGCAGCTTGAGTCCTAGCGCCACCGGGGAGCTGTTTTTT. V usage is TRBV5-4 and J usage is TRBJ2-2; tentative D call: TRBD2 (6 bases). Deletions cut 1 base from V and 4 bases from J, with 11 bases between. There are 15 residues in the CDR3. The germline V gene encodes CDR1 SGHNT and CDR2 YYREEE (reference sequence).

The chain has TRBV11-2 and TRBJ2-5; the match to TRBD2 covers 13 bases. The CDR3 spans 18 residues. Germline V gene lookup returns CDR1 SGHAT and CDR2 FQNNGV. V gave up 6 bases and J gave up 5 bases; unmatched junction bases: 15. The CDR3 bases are TGTGCCAGCAGATCCGGGACTAGCGGGGTAGTGAGGAGGGAGACCCAGTACTTC. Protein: CASRSGTSGVVRRETQYF.

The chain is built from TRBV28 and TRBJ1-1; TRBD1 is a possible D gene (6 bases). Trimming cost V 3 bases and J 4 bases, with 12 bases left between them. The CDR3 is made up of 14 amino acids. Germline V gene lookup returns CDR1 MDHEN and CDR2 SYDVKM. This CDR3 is CASSLGARGTEAFF. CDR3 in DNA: TGTGCCAGCAGTTTGGGGGCTAGGGGCACTGAAGCTTTCTTT.

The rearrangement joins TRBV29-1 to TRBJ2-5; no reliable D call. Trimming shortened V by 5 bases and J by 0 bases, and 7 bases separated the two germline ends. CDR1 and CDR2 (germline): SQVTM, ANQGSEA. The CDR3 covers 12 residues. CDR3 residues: CSVRAYQETQYF. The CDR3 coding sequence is TGCAGCGTTCGAGCGTACCAAGAGACCCAGTACTTC.

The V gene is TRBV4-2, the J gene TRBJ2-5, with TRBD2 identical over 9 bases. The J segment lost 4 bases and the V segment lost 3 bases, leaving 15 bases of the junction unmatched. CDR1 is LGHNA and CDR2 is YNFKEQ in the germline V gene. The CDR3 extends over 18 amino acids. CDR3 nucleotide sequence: TGTGCCAGCAGCCAGATGGTTCGAGGGGCGGGAGGGTTAGAGACCCAGTACTTC. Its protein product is CASSQMVRGAGGLETQYF.

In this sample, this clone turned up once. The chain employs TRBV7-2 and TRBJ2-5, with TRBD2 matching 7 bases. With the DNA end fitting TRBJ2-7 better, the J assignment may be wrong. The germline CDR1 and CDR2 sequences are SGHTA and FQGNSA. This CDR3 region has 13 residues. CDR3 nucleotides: TGTGCCAGCAGCTTGCTGGCGGGAGCCGAGCAGTACTTC. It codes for CASSLLAGAEQYF.

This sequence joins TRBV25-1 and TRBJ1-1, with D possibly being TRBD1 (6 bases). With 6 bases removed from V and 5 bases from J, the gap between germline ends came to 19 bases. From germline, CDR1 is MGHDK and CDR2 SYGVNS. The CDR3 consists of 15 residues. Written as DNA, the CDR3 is TGTGCCAGCAGGGGAACGGGCCCCCAGGGGACTGAAGCTTTCTTT. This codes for CASRGTGPQGTEAFF.